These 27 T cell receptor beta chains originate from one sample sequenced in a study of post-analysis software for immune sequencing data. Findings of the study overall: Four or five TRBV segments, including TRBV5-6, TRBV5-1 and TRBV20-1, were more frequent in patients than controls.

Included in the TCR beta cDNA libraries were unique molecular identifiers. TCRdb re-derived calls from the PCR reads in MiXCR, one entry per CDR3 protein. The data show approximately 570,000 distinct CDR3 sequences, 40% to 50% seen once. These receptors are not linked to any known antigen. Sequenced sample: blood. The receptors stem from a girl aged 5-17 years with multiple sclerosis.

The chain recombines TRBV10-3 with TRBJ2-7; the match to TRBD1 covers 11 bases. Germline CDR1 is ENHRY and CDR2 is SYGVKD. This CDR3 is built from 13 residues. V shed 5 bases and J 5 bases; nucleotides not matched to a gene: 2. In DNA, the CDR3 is TGTGCCATCAGTCCGGGACAGGGGGACGAGCAGTACTTC. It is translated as CAISPGQGDEQYF.

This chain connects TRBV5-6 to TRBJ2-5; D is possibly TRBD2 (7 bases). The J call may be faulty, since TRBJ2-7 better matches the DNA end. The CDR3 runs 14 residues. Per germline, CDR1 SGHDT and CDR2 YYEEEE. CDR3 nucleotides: TGTGCCAGCCGGAGGGGCGGGGGCTTCTACGAGCAGTACTTC. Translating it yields CASRRGGGFYEQYF.

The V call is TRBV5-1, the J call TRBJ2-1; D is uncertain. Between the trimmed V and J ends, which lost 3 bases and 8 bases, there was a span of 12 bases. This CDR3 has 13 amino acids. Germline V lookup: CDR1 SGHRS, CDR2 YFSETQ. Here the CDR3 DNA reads TGCGCCAGCAGCTCCTTTGAAAGCCATGAGCAGTTCTTC. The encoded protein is CASSSFESHEQFF.

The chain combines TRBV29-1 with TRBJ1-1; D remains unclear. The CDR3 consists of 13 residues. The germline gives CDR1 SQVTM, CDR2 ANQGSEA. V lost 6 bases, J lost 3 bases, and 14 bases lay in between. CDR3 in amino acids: CSVPGRGDTEAFF. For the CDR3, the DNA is TGCAGCGTCCCCGGTCGGGGTGACACTGAAGCTTTCTTT.

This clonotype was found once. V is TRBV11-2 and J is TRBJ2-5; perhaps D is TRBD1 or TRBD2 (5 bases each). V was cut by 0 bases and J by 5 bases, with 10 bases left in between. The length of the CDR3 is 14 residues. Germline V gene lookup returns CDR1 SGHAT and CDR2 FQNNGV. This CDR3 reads CASSLDLGVETQYF. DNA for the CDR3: TGTGCCAGCAGCTTAGATTTGGGGGTTGAGACCCAGTACTTC.

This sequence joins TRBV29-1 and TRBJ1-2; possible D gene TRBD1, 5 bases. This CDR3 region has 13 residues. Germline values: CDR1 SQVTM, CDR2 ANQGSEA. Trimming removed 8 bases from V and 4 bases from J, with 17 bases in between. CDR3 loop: CSNGDPGGYGYTF. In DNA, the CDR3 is TGCAGCAACGGGGACCCGGGAGGCTATGGCTACACCTTC.

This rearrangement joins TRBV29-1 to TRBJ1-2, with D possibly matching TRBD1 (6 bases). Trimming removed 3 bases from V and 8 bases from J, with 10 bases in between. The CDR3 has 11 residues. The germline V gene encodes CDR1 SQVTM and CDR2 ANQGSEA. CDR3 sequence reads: CSVDVGGGYTF. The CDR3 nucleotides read TGCAGCGTTGATGTCGGGGGCGGCTACACCTTC. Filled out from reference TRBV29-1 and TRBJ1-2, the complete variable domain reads SAVISQKPSRDICQRGTSLTIQCQVDSQVTMMFWYRQQPGQSLTLIATANQGSEATYESGFVIDKFPISRPNLTFSTLTVSNMSPEDSSIYLCSVDVGGGYTFGSGTRLTVV.

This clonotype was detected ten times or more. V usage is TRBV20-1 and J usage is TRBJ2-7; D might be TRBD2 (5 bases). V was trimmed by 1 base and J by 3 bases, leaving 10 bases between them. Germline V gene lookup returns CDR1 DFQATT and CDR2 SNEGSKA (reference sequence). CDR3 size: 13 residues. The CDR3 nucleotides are TGCAGTGCTAGAGGCGGACGGGACTACGAGCAGTACTTC. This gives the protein CSARGGRDYEQYF.

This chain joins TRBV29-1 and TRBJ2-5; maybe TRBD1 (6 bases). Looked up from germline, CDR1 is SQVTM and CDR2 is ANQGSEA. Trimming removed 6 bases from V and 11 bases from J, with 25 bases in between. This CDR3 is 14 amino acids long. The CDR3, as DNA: TGCAGCGTCGGACAGTTTTATAGTGGGAATGAGCAGTACTTC. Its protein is CSVGQFYSGNEQYF.

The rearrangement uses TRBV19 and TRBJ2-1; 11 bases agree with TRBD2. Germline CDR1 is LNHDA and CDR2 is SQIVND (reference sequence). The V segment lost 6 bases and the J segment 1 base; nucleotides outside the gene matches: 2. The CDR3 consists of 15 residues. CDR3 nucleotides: TGTGCCAGTAGCCGGACTAGCGGGTCCTACAATGAGCAGTTCTTC. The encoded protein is CASSRTSGSYNEQFF.

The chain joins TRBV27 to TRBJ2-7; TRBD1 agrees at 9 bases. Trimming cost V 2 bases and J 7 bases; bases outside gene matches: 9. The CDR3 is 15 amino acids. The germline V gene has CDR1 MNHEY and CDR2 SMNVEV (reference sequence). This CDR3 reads CASSLGGQGSKEQYF. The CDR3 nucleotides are TGTGCCAGCAGTTTAGGGGGACAGGGTTCGAAAGAGCAGTACTTC.

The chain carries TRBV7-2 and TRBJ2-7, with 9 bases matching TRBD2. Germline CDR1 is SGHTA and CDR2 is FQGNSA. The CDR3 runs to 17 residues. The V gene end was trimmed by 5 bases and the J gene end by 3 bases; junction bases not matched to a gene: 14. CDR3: CASSHMALASGDYEQYF. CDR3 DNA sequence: TGTGCCAGCAGCCACATGGCGCTAGCTAGCGGGGACTACGAGCAGTACTTC.

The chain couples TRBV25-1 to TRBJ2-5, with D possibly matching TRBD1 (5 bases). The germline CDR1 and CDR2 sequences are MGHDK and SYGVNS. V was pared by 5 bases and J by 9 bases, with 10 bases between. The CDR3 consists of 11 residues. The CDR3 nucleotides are TGTGCCAGCAGTCAGGGAAGGGCCCAGTACTTC. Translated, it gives CASSQGRAQYF.

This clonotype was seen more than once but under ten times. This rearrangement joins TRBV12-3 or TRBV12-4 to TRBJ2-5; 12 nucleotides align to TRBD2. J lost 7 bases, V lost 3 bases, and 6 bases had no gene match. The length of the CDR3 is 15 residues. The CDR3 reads CASSFTSGRQGTQYF. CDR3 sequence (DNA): TGTGCCAGCAGTTTTACTAGCGGGAGGCAGGGGACCCAGTACTTC.

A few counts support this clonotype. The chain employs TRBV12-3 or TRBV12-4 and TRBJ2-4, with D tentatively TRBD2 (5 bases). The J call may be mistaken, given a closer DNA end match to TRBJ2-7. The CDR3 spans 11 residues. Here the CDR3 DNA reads TGTGCCAGCAGCTGGACTCTCGAGCAGTACTTC. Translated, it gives CASSWTLEQYF.

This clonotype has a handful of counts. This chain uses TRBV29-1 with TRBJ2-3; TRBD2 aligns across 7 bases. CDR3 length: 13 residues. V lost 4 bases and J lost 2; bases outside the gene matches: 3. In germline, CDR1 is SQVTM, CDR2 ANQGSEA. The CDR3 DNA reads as TGCAGCGTTGGAGCGGGATCCACAGATACGCAGTATTTT. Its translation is CSVGAGSTDTQYF.

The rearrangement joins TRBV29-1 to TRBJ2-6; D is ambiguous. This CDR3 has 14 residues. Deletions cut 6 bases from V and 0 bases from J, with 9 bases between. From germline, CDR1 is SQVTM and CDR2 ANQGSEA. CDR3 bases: TGCAGCGTGCTTGTGCTCTCTGGGGCCAACGTCCTGACTTTC. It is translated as CSVLVLSGANVLTF.

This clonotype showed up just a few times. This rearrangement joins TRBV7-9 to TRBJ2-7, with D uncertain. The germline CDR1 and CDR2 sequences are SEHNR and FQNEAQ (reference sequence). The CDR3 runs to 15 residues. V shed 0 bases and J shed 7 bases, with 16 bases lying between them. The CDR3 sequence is CASSLAAGGVGEQYF. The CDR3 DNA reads TGTGCCAGCAGCTTAGCGGCAGGCGGTGTCGGGGAGCAGTACTTC.

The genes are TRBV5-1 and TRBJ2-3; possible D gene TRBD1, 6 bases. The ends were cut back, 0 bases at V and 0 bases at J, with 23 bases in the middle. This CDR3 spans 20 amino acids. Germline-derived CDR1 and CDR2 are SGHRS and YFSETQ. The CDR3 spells CASSLGWGQERPSSTDTQYF. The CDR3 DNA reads TGCGCCAGCAGCTTGGGTTGGGGGCAGGAGCGTCCCTCTAGCACAGATACGCAGTATTTT.

DNA of the CDR3: TGTGCCAGCAGCGGAGCCCGAACGCAGTATTTT. Translating gives CASSGARTQYF. This chain links TRBV11-2 with TRBJ2-3, with no clear D. Trimming left V 5 bases short and J 9 bases short, with 9 bases between. Looked up from germline, CDR1 is SGHAT and CDR2 is FQNNGV. The CDR3 has 11 amino acids.

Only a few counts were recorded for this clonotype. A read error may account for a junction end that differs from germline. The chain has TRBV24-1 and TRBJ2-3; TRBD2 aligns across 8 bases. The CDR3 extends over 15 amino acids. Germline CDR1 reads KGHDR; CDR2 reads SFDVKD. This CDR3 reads CATGDGSGNLDTQYF. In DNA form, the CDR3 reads TGTGCCACCGGTGATGGTAGCGGGAATTTGGATACGCAGTATTTT.

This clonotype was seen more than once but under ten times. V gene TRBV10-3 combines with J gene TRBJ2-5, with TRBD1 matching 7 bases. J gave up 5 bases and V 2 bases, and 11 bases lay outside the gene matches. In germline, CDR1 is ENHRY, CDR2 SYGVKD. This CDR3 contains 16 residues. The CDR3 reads CAISETDRSVGETQYF. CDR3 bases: TGTGCCATCAGTGAGACGGACAGGAGTGTCGGCGAGACCCAGTACTTC.

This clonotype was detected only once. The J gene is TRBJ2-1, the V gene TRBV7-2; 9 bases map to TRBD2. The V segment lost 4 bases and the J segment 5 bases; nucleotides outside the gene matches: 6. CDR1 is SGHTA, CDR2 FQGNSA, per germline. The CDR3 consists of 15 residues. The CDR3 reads CASSSTSGPNNEQFF. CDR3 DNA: TGTGCCAGCAGCTCGACTAGCGGACCCAACAATGAGCAGTTCTTC.

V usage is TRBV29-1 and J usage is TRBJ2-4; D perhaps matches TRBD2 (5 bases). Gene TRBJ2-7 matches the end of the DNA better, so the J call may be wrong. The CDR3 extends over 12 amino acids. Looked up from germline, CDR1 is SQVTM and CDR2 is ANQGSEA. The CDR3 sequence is CSVILGSAEQYF. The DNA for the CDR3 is TGCAGCGTCATCCTCGGTAGCGCCGAGCAGTACTTC.

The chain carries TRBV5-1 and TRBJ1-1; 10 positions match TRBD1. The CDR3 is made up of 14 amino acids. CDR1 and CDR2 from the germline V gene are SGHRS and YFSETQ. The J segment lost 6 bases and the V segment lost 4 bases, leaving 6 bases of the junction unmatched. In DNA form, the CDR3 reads TGCGCCAGCAGCGACGACAGGGGGCTCCCTGAAGCTTTCTTT. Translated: CASSDDRGLPEAFF.

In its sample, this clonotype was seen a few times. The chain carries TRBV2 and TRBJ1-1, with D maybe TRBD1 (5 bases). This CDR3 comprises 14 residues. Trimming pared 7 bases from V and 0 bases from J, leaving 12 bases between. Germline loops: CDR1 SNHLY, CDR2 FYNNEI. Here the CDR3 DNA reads TGTGCCAGCACCCGGGGGGGGATGAACACTGAAGCTTTCTTT. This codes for CASTRGGMNTEAFF.

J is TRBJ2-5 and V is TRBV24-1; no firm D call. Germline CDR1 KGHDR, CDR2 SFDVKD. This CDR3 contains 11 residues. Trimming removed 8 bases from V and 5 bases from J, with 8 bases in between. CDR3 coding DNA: TGTGCCACCAAGGACGGTGAGACCCAGTACTTC. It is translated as CATKDGETQYF.